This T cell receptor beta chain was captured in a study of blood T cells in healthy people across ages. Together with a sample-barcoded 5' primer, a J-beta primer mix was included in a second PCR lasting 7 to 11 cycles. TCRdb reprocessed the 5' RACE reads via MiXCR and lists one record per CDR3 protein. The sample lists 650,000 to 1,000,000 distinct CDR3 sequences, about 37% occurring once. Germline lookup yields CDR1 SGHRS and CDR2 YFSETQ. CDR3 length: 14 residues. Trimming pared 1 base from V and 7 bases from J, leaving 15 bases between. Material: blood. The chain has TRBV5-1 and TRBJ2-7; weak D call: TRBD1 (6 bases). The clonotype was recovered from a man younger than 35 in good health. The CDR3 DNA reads TGCGCCAGCAGCTTGTATAACAGGGAGAGGGAGCAGTACTTC. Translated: CASSLYNREREQYF.